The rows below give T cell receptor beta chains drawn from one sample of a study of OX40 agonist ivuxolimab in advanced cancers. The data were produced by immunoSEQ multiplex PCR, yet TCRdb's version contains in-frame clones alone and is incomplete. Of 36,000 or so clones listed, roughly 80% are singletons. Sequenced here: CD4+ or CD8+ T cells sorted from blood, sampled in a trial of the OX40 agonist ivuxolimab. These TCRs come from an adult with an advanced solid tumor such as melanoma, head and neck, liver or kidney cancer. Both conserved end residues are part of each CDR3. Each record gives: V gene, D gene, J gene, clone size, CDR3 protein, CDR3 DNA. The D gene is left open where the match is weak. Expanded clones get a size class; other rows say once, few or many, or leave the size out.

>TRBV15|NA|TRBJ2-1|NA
CATSRAGVNEQFF
TGTGCCACCAGCAGAGCAGGGGTCAATGAGCAGTTCTTC
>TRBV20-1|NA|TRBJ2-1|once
CSARTSGSRFF
TGCAGTGCAAGAACCTCGGGGTCTAGGTTCTTC
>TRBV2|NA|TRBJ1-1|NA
CASSESTATGTEAFF
TGTGCCAGCAGTGAATCCACCGCCACGGGCACTGAAGCTTTCTTT
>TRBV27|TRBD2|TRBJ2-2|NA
CATGRDQNTGELFF
TGTGCCACGGGGAGGGACCAGAACACCGGGGAGCTGTTTTTT
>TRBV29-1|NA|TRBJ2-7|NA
CSAEGAHSYEQYF
TGCAGCGCCGAAGGGGCCCACTCCTACGAGCAGTACTTC
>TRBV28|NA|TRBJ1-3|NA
CASSLSATIYF
TGTGCCAGCAGTTTATCTGCCACCATATATTTT
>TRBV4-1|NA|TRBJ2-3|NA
CASSSEAGKGRDTDTQYF
TGCGCCAGCAGCAGCGAGGCCGGGAAGGGGCGGGACACAGATACGCAGTATTTT
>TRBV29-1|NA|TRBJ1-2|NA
CSVYGGPYYGYTF
TGCAGCGTTTACGGGGGCCCCTACTATGGCTACACCTTC
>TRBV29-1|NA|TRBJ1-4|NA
CSVETASGKLFF
TGCAGCGTTGAGACAGCTTCAGGGAAGCTGTTTTTT
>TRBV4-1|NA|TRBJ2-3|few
CASSQGPGVDTQYF
TGCGCCAGCAGCCAAGGTCCAGGGGTCGATACGCAGTATTTT
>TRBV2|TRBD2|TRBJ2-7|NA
CASSPRRGEPYEQYF
TGTGCCAGCAGTCCCCGACGGGGGGAACCTTACGAGCAGTACTTC
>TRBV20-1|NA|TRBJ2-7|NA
CSAPKSYEQYF
TGCAGTGCGCCCAAATCCTACGAGCAGTACTTC
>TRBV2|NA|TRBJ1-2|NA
CASSEVSTDSPSGYTF
TGTGCCAGCAGTGAAGTGTCGACAGACTCCCCGTCTGGCTACACCTTC
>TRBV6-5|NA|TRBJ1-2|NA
CASSYTSGMSYTF
TGTGCCAGCAGTTACACTTCAGGGATGAGCTACACCTTC
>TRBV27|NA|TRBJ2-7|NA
CASSSGTGGFEQYF
TGTGCCAGCAGTTCCGGGACGGGCGGTTTCGAGCAGTACTTC
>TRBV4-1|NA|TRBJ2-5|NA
CASSQERGYQETQYF
TGCGCCAGCAGCCAAGAAAGGGGGTACCAAGAGACCCAGTACTTC
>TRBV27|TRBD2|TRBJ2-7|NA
CASSLWGGGAYEQYF
TGTGCCAGCAGTCTTTGGGGCGGGGGGGCCTACGAGCAGTACTTC
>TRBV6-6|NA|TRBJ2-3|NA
CASSYSSGTDTQYF
TGTGCCAGCAGTTACTCGTCAGGCACAGATACGCAGTATTTT
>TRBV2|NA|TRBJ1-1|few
CASSTNTEAFF
TGTGCCAGCAGTACCAACACTGAAGCTTTCTTT
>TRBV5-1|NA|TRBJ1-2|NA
CASSLGQNYGYTF
TGTGCCAGCAGCCTCGGACAGAACTATGGCTACACCTTC
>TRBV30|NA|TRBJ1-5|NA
CAWRADSYQPQHF
TGTGCCTGGAGAGCAGACAGTTATCAGCCCCAGCATTTT
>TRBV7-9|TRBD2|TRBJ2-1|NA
CASSSVPGTSGRNEQFF
TGTGCCAGCAGCTCAGTCCCCGGGACTAGCGGGAGGAATGAGCAGTTCTTC
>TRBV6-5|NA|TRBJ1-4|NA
CASTKDGEKLFF
TGTGCCAGCACCAAGGACGGGGAAAAACTGTTTTTT
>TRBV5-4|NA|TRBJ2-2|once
CATNSDSKNTGELFF
TGTGCCACAAATTCGGACAGCAAAAACACCGGGGAGCTGTTTTTT
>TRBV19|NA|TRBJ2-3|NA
CASSIFSGAADTQYF
TGTGCCAGTAGTATATTCTCCGGGGCGGCAGATACGCAGTATTTT
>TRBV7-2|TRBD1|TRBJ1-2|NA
CASSFGQGNYGYTF
TGTGCCAGCAGCTTTGGACAGGGGAACTATGGCTACACCTTC
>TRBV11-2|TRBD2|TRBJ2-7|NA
CASSLVGGSGEQYF
TGTGCCAGCAGCTTAGTGGGGGGGTCGGGAGAGCAGTACTTC
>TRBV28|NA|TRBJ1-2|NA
CASSLETTVDGYTF
TGTGCCAGCAGTTTAGAGACCACAGTAGATGGCTACACCTTC
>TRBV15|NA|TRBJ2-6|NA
CATGVGHLSGANVLTF
TGTGCCACCGGGGTAGGGCACCTCTCTGGGGCCAACGTCCTGACTTTC
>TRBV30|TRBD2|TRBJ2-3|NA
CAWSRGVGTDTQYF
TGTGCCTGGAGTCGGGGGGTTGGCACAGATACGCAGTATTTT
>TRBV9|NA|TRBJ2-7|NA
CASSVGSGSREQYF
TGTGCCAGCAGCGTAGGGTCAGGGTCGCGCGAGCAGTACTTC
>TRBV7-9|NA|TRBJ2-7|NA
CASIGLGDEQYF
TGTGCCAGTATTGGCCTCGGCGACGAGCAGTACTTC
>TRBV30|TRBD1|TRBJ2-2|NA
CAWDGTDTGELFF
TGTGCCTGGGACGGGACAGACACCGGGGAGCTGTTTTTT
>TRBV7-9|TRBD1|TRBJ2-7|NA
CASSSSDRGAYEQYF
TGTGCCAGCAGCTCTTCGGACAGGGGAGCCTACGAGCAGTACTTC
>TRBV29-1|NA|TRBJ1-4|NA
CSVRDDGNEKLFF
TGCAGCGTTCGGGACGATGGAAATGAAAAACTGTTTTTT
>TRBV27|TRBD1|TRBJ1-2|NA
CASSSTDRVYGYTF
TGTGCCAGCAGTTCTACCGACAGGGTCTATGGCTACACCTTC